The clone carrying this TCR beta chain was detected many times. To make TCR beta libraries, researchers used iRepertoire HTBI primers and Arm-PCR of CDR3 regions. TCRdb recomputed calls from the multiplex PCR reads with MiXCR, one row per CDR3 protein. The sample consists of hundreds of thousands of distinct CDR3 sequences, less than 15% of them appearing once. The data originate from a study of regulatory T cells in long-lasting Graves disease. Time point in this sample: newly diagnosed GD, antithyroid drugs for less than 3 months. TCR sequences were obtained from RNA taken from PBMCs. The V gene end was trimmed by 5 bases and the J gene end by 7 bases; junction bases not matched to a gene: 4. Germline CDR1 and CDR2: DFQATT and SNEGSKA (reference sequence). This CDR3 is built from 11 residues. Another study also made use of these data, one on T cells in Graves' hyperthyroidism and ophthalmopathy.

The chain is built from TRBV20-1 and TRBJ2-5, with 7 bases lining up with TRBD1. Sequences were derived from peripheral blood mononuclear cells (PBMCs), sampled at new diagnosis, from a patient treated with antithyroid drugs. The receptor was isolated from a man aged 25-45 years with Graves disease. The CDR3 nucleotides are TGCAGTGCTCGACAGGGTGGGACCCAGTACTTC. This gives the protein CSARQGGTQYF.